Presented here are 30 T cell receptor beta chains from one specimen sequenced in a study of kidney transplant recipient with SARS-CoV-2 infection. TCRdb reprocessed the reads via MiXCR and lists one record per CDR3 protein. Among approximately 250,000 distinct CDR3 sequences listed, more than 25% were seen once. Sequencing used a blood sample, obtained at baseline and on day 111 from a kidney transplant recipient. These receptors were obtained from a male patient between 25 and 39 years old who had COVID-19 and was a kidney transplant recipient. Some T cells may be graft donor cells.

This clonotype was observed once. Possible read error: a much larger clone is one base away. The V gene is TRBV28, the J gene TRBJ1-5; 8 bases are shared with TRBD1. The V and J ends lost 7 bases and 4 bases, in that order; junction bases with no gene match: 6. CDR3 size: 14 residues. Germline CDR1 reads MDHEN; CDR2 reads SYDVKM. The CDR3 region has the DNA TGTGCCAGCAACATGGGACAGGTTAATCAGCCCCAGCATTTT. Protein sequence: CASNMGQVNQPQHF.

This clonotype came up many times. The chain couples TRBV19 to TRBJ1-2; D might be TRBD1 (5 bases). The V gene lost 4 bases and the J gene lost 4 bases, with 22 bases spanning the gap. CDR3 length: 17 residues. Germline CDR1 LNHDA, CDR2 SQIVND (reference sequence). The DNA of the CDR3 is TGTGCCAGTAGTAAGAGGTGGACAAATCGAAAGACCTATGGCTACACCTTC. Translating gives CASSKRWTNRKTYGYTF. Looking up the rest from reference TRBV19 and TRBJ1-2 gives the full variable domain: DGGITQSPKYLFRKEGQNVTLSCEQNLNHDAMYWYRQDPGQGLRLIYYSQIVNDFQKGDIAEGYSVSREKKESFPLTVTSAQKNPTAFYLCASSKRWTNRKTYGYTFGSGTRLTVV.

This clonotype was counted ten times or more. The chain uses TRBV5-1 and TRBJ2-5, with D tentatively TRBD2 (5 bases). V was pared by 1 base and J by 0 bases, with 7 bases between. Per germline, CDR1 SGHRS and CDR2 YFSETQ. The CDR3 extends over 14 amino acids. The chain's CDR3 is CASSLNGNQETQYF. CDR3 DNA sequence: TGCGCCAGCAGCTTGAACGGGAACCAAGAGACCCAGTACTTC. The complete variable domain, with remaining parts taken from reference TRBV5-1 and TRBJ2-5, reads KAGVTQTPRYLIKTRGQQVTLSCSPISGHRSVSWYQQTPGQGLQFLFEYFSETQRNKGNFPGRFSGRQFSNSRSEMNVSTLELGDSALYLCASSLNGNQETQYFGPGTRLLVL.

Remarks on this clonotype: Since a much larger clone is just one base distant, this may be a read error. The genes are TRBV19 and TRBJ2-2; D may be TRBD2 (6 bases). The V end was cut by 8 bases, the J end by 3 bases, with 13 bases between. The CDR3 contains 14 residues. Germline V gene lookup returns CDR1 LNHDA and CDR2 SQIVND (reference sequence). DNA for the CDR3: TGTGCCAGTGGTCCCGGACTACACACCGGGGAGCTGTTTTTT. Its protein is CASGPGLHTGELFF. Full variable domain (remainder filled in from reference TRBV19 and TRBJ2-2): DGGITQSPKYLFRKEGQNVTLSCEQNLNHDAMYWYRQDPGQGLRLIYYSQIVNDFQKGDIAEGYSVSREKKESFPLTVTSAQKNPTAFYLCASGPGLHTGELFFGEGSRLTVL.

As concerns this clonotype: Given a much more abundant clone one base away, this may be a read error. The chain recombines TRBV7-3 with TRBJ2-3, with 7 bases that match TRBD1. The CDR3 extends over 16 amino acids. After removal of 0 bases from V and 4 bases from J, the junction contained 7 bases not matched to a gene. From germline, CDR1 is SGHTA and CDR2 FQGTGA. CDR3 bases: TGTGCCAGCAGCTTAACGGGGGACAGCCGCGCAGATACGCAGTATTTT. Protein product: CASSLTGDSRADTQYF.

This clonotype has at least ten counts. The chain carries TRBV18 and TRBJ2-7; D remains unclear. CDR3 length equals 14 residues. Trimming cost V 0 bases and J 6 bases, with 12 bases left between them. In germline, CDR1 is KGHSH, CDR2 LQKENI. CDR3 amino acids: CASSPPSRSREQYF. The CDR3 nucleotides are TGTGCCAGCTCACCACCGAGTAGATCTCGCGAGCAGTACTTC.

This clonotype was seen ten or more times. The chain links TRBV7-9 to TRBJ1-1; 7 nucleotides align to TRBD1. V lost 2 bases to trimming and J lost 7 bases; unmatched junction nucleotides: 13. The CDR3 consists of 16 residues. The germline CDR1 and CDR2 sequences are SEHNR and FQNEAQ (reference sequence). CDR3 loop: CASSLFGQATSDEAFF. CDR3 coding DNA: TGTGCCAGCAGCTTATTCGGACAGGCTACAAGCGATGAAGCTTTCTTT.

To note about this clonotype: A much larger clone differs by one base, so this may be a read error. V usage is TRBV4-1 and J usage is TRBJ1-3; D not certain. Germline CDR1 MGHRA, CDR2 YSYEKL. This CDR3 region has 17 residues. The V and J ends lost 0 bases and 8 bases respectively, with 20 bases between them. CDR3 amino acids: CASSQEFGGQRGDTIYF. CDR3 nucleotide sequence: TGCGCCAGCAGCCAAGAATTCGGAGGGCAGAGAGGAGACACCATATATTTT.

A note on this clonotype: A read error may produce the germline difference seen at one junction end. This rearrangement joins TRBV7-1 to TRBJ1-2; no definite D call. TRBV7-1 is reported as an ORF; its role is uncertain. This CDR3 contains 17 residues. CDR3 nucleotides: TGTGCCAGCAGCACACCATTTCACGAGGGAAAGACCTATGGCTGCACCTTC. Protein: CASSTPFHEGKTYGCTF.

This clonotype came up many times. This chain links TRBV11-1 with TRBJ1-2; D ambiguous. This CDR3 is 17 amino acids long. Germline CDR1 and CDR2: SGHAT and FQDESV (reference sequence). Trimming stripped 5 bases from V and 4 bases from J, with 23 bases between. The DNA of the CDR3 is TGTGCCAGCAGCGGCATCTCTAAGGCTGGAAAGACCTATGGCTACACCTTC. It yields the protein CASSGISKAGKTYGYTF.

The V and J genes are TRBV10-1 and TRBJ1-2, with no clear D. Germline V lookup: CDR1 WNHNN, CDR2 SYGVQD (reference sequence). V lost 5 bases and J 4 bases, leaving 23 bases between the germline ends. The CDR3 totals 17 residues. CDR3 in amino acids: CASSNDARSRKTYGYTF. The CDR3 DNA sequence: TGCGCCAGCAGTAACGACGCAAGATCGCGAAAGACCTATGGCTACACCTTC.

To note about this clonotype: Just one base apart from a much larger clone, this may be a read error. The V and J genes are TRBV20-1 and TRBJ2-1; D perhaps matches TRBD2 (6 bases). Germline V gives CDR1 DFQATT, CDR2 SNEGSKA (reference sequence). This CDR3 has 13 residues. The CDR3, as DNA: TGCAGTGCCGGGGGACTCCTATACAATGAGCAGCTCTTC. Translating gives CSAGGLLYNEQLF.

V is TRBV7-6 and J is TRBJ2-5, with D possibly TRBD1 on 6 matching bases. Germline loops: CDR1 SGHVS, CDR2 FNYEAQ. This CDR3 region has 16 residues. Trimming took 5 bases from V and 5 from J, leaving 21 bases between them. This chain's CDR3 is CASSAAPGQGRETQYF. CDR3 DNA sequence: TGTGCCAGCAGCGCTGCTCCCGGGCAGGGGCGGGAGACCCAGTACTTC. Combining the CDR3 with reference TRBV7-6 and TRBJ2-5 gives the whole variable domain GAGVSQSPRYKVTKRGQDVALRCDPISGHVSLYWYRQALGQGPEFLTYFNYEAQQDKSGLPNDRFSAERPEGSISTLTIQRTEQRDSAMYRCASSAAPGQGRETQYFGPGTRLLVL.

As to this clonotype: This may be a read error: a much more frequent sequence differs by one nucleotide. This is likely a read error, given that the CDR3 carries no conserved phenylalanine or tryptophan at its end. This chain connects TRBV20-1 to TRBJ1-2; D is uncertain. There are 16 residues in the CDR3. Trimming shortened V by 5 bases and J by 4 bases, and 23 bases separated the two germline ends. From germline, CDR1 is DFQATT and CDR2 SNEGSKA (reference sequence). The CDR3: CSAERMLFRKTYGYTL. In nucleotides, the CDR3 is TGCAGTGCTGAACGGATGCTGTTTCGAAAGACCTATGGCTACACCCTC.

This clonotype was counted many times. The V gene is TRBV7-2, the J gene TRBJ1-5, with 7 bases identical to TRBD1. Germline V gene lookup returns CDR1 SGHTA and CDR2 FQGNSA. This CDR3 is 16 amino acids long. V shed 1 base and J 3 bases; nucleotides not matched to a gene: 6. The CDR3 DNA reads as TGTGCCAGCAGCTTAGTTGGGGGACAGAACAATCAGCCCCAGCATTTT. Translated, it gives CASSLVGGQNNQPQHF.

A remark on this clonotype: Given a much more abundant clone one base away, this may be a read error. V and J are TRBV7-6 and TRBJ2-2; no firm D call. Trimming left V 1 base short and J 6 bases short, with 9 bases between. The CDR3 extends over 14 amino acids. Germline CDR1 is SGHVS and CDR2 is FNYEAQ. CDR3: CASSLVGAAGELFF. CDR3 DNA: TGTGCCAGCAGCTTAGTCGGAGCAGCCGGGGAGCTGTTTTTT.

The sample holds many counts of this clonotype. This rearrangement joins TRBV13 to TRBJ2-7; 11 nucleotides line up with TRBD1. This CDR3 region has 16 residues. Germline values: CDR1 PRHDT, CDR2 FYEKMQ (reference sequence). V was pared by 0 bases and J by 4 bases, with 5 bases of the junction left unmatched. The CDR3 loop reads CASSLGVGTGGYEQYF. In DNA, the CDR3 is TGTGCCAGCAGCTTAGGCGTCGGGACAGGGGGGTACGAGCAGTACTTC. Drawing the rest from reference TRBV13 and TRBJ2-7, the complete variable domain is AAGVIQSPRHLIKEKRETATLKCYPIPRHDTVYWYQQGPGQDPQFLISFYEKMQSDKGSIPDRFSAQQFSDYHSELNMSSLELGDSALYFCASSLGVGTGGYEQYFGPGTRLTVT.

Notes on this clonotype: This may arise from a read error, as a much more abundant clone is one base away. The chain uses TRBV6-5 and TRBJ1-4; 9 nucleotides line up with TRBD1. The CDR3 runs to 14 residues. CDR1 and CDR2 (germline): MNHEY, SVGAGI. DNA for the CDR3: TGTGCCGGCAGTCCCCGGGGACAGGGTGGGGGACTGTTTTTT. Amino acids: CAGSPRGQGGGLFF.

Regarding this clonotype: This may come from a read error, since a much larger clone is one base off. The chain uses TRBV28 and TRBJ1-5; D not certain. Germline lookup yields CDR1 MDHEN and CDR2 SYDVKM. V was pared by 3 bases and J by 4 bases, with 16 bases between. The CDR3 extends over 16 amino acids. The CDR3 here is CASSLDRAERNQPQHF. The CDR3 bases are TGTGCCAGCAGTTTGGACCGTGCTGAACGGAATCAGCCCCAGCATTTT.

As to this clonotype: Being one base from a much bigger clone, this may be a read error. The chain combines TRBV19 with TRBJ2-2, with TRBD1 matching over 10 bases. V gave up 4 bases and J gave up 6 bases; unmatched junction bases: 11. The length of the CDR3 is 17 residues. Germline CDR1 and CDR2: LNHDA and SQIVND (reference sequence). This CDR3 is CASSKRSGQGTSGELFF. CDR3 bases: TGTGCCAGTAGTAAGCGTTCGGGACAGGGGACCTCCGGGGAGCTGTTTTTT.

This clonotype has ten or more counts. V gene TRBV30 combines with J gene TRBJ1-1; no clear D. Per the germline V gene, CDR1 is GTSNPN and CDR2 is SVGIG (reference sequence). This CDR3 comprises 14 residues. The V and J ends lost 0 bases and 1 base respectively, with 9 bases between them. The CDR3 sequence is CAWSVLIRNTEAFF. The CDR3 nucleotides are TGTGCCTGGAGTGTACTTATCAGGAACACTGAAGCTTTCTTT.

This clonotype was detected ten times or more. This sequence joins TRBV6-5 and TRBJ1-3; D might be TRBD1 (5 bases). Germline V CDR1 and CDR2: MNHEY, SVGAGI. V lost 5 bases and J lost 0, with 8 bases in between. The CDR3 consists of 14 residues. DNA of the CDR3: TGTGCCAGCAGTCGGACATACTCTGGAAACACCATATATTTT. Translation: CASSRTYSGNTIYF.

This clonotype showed up just a few times. The V and J genes are TRBV5-1 and TRBJ1-4, with no clear D. V dropped 4 bases and J dropped 0 bases, with 13 bases sitting between them. CDR1 is SGHRS and CDR2 is YFSETQ in the germline V gene. The CDR3 covers 16 residues. DNA for the CDR3: TGCGCCAGCAGCGGAGGCGTGCATGCAACTAATGAAAAACTGTTTTTT. Amino acid sequence: CASSGGVHATNEKLFF.

There are a few counts of this clonotype. CDR3 DNA: TGTGCCAGCAGTTCCCAGGGGGGAGTATTAGAGACCCAGTACTTC. Its protein product is CASSSQGGVLETQYF. The chain links TRBV6-5 to TRBJ2-5; D may be TRBD1 (7 bases). The ends were cut back, 4 bases at V and 4 bases at J, with 16 bases in the middle. Per the germline V gene, CDR1 is MNHEY and CDR2 is SVGAGI. The CDR3 spans 15 residues.

As to this clonotype: Compared with germline, one end of the junction differs, possibly owing to a read error. The chain recombines TRBV3-1 with TRBJ2-3; 8 bases line up with TRBD2. This CDR3 contains 17 residues. From germline, CDR1 is LGHDT and CDR2 YNNKEL (reference sequence). CDR3 in DNA: TGTGCCAACAGCCCAGAAACAGCGGGAGAATTACTAGATACGCAGTATTTT. Translated: CANSPETAGELLDTQYF.

In regard to this clonotype: A read error is possible here, since a much larger clone lies one base away. The J gene is TRBJ1-3, the V gene TRBV6-5; a possible D gene is TRBD1 (5 bases). Germline CDR1 MNHEY, CDR2 SVGAGI. The V end was cut by 11 bases, the J end by 2 bases, with 13 bases between. The CDR3 has 13 amino acids. The CDR3 region has the DNA TGTGCCGGCTCTCGGGGCACTGGAAACACCATATATTTT. Translating gives CAGSRGTGNTIYF.

Many counts were recorded for this clonotype. The chain has TRBV3-2 and TRBJ2-5; TRBD1 was called by the table and not checked on the DNA. TRBV3-2 is shown as a pseudogene. This CDR3 is built from 14 residues. CDR3: CASSQVGHRQTQYF. The CDR3 DNA is TGTGCCAGCAGCCAAGTGGGACATAGGCAGACCCAGTACTTC.

As concerns this clonotype: Just one base apart from a much larger clone, this may be a read error. The V gene is TRBV18, the J gene TRBJ2-1; 7 bases are a match to TRBD1. CDR1 and CDR2 (germline): KGHSH, LQKENI. The CDR3 consists of 14 residues. The CDR3 DNA reads TGTGCCAGCTCACCGACAGGGTCCGGCAATGAGCAGTCCTTC. It encodes CASSPTGSGNEQSF.

About this clonotype: A clone one base away is much larger, so this may be a read error. The chain uses TRBV6-5 and TRBJ2-7; D is perhaps TRBD2 (6 bases). The V gene's germline CDR1 is MNHEY and CDR2 SVGAGI. This CDR3 comprises 14 residues. In nucleotides, the CDR3 is TGTGCCAGCAGACCCGGGGGAGTTTCCTACGAGCAGAACTTC. Its protein is CASRPGGVSYEQNF.

The table lists this clonotype with many counts. The chain joins TRBV6-5 to TRBJ1-5; 8 bases are a match to TRBD1. The germline V gene encodes CDR1 MNHEY and CDR2 SVGAGI. The CDR3 extends over 15 amino acids. V lost 8 bases, J lost 3 bases, and 9 bases stayed unmatched. The CDR3 is CASGTQGAPNQPQHF. The CDR3 DNA reads TGTGCCAGCGGAACCCAGGGGGCGCCCAATCAGCCCCAGCATTTT.